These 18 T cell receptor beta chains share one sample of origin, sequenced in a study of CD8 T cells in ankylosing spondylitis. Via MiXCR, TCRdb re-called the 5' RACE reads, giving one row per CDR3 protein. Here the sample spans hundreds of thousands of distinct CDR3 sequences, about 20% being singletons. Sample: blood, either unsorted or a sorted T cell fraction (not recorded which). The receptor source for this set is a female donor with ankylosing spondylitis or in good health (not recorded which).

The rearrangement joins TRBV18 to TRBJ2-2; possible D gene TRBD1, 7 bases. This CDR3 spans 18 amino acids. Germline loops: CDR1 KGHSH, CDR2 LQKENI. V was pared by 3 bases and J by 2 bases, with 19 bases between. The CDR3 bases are TGTGCCAGCTCACCGAGGGTTGCGGGACAGATTAACACCGGGGAGCTGTTTTTT. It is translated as CASSPRVAGQINTGELFF.

Written as DNA, the CDR3 is TGCAGCGTTGGTAGTAGGACCCGCACAGATACGCAGTATTTT. This translates into CSVGSRTRTDTQYF. The chain links TRBV29-1 to TRBJ2-3, with D uncertain. V was cut by 4 bases and J by 1 base, with 12 bases left in between. CDR3 length: 14 amino acids. CDR1 is SQVTM and CDR2 is ANQGSEA in the germline V gene.

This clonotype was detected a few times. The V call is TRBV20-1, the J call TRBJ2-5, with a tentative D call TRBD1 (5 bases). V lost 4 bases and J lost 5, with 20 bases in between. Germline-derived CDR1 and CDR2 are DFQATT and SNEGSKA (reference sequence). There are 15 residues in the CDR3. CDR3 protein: CSATLNWGLGETQYF. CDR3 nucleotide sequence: TGCAGTGCTACGTTGAACTGGGGCCTCGGGGAGACCCAGTACTTC.

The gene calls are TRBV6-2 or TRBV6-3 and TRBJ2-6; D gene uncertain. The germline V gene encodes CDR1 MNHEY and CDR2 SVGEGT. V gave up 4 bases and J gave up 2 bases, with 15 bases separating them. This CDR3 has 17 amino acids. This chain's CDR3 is CASSLARSPPGANVLTF. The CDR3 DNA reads TGTGCCAGCAGTTTGGCTAGGTCCCCTCCTGGGGCCAACGTCCTGACTTTC.

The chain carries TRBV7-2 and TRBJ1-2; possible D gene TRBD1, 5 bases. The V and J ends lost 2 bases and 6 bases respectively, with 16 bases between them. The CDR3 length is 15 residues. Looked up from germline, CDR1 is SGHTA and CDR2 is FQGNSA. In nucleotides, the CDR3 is TGTGCCAGCAGCTTAAAAGGAGGGACGTCTCATGGCTACACCTTC. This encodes CASSLKGGTSHGYTF. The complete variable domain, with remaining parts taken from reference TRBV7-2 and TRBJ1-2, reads GAGVSQSPSNKVTEKGKDVELRCDPISGHTALYWYRQSLGQGLEFLIYFQGNSAPDKSGLPSDRFSAERTGGSVSTLTIQRTQQEDSAVYLCASSLKGGTSHGYTFGSGTRLTVV.

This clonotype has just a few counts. The chain's CDR3 is CASSLDPARDSEQYF. In nucleotides, the CDR3 is TGTGCCAGCAGCTTAGACCCAGCGCGTGATTCCGAGCAGTACTTC. The chain links TRBV7-2 to TRBJ2-7; no firm D call. The V end lost 1 base, the J end lost 6 bases, and 16 bases lay between the germline ends. This CDR3 contains 15 residues. Germline assignment: CDR1 SGHTA and CDR2 FQGNSA.

As DNA, the CDR3 is TGTGCCAGCGCTAGAAACACCATATATTTT. It encodes CASARNTIYF. The genes are TRBV6-1 and TRBJ1-3, with no clear D. The germline V gene has CDR1 MNHNS and CDR2 SASEGT. The CDR3 is made up of 10 amino acids. V was pared by 8 bases and J by 5 bases, with 4 bases between.

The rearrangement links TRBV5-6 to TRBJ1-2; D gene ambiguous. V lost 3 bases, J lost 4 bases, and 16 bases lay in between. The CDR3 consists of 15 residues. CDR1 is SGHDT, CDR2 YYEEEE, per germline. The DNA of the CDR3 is TGTGCCAGCAGCTATTTTTCACGAACTGGCTATGGCTACACCTTC. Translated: CASSYFSRTGYGYTF.

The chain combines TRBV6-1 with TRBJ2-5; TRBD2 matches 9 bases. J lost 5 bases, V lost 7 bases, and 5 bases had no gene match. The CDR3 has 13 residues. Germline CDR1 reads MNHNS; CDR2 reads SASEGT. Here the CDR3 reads CASTASGRETQYF. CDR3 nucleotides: TGTGCCAGCACGGCCAGCGGGAGGGAGACCCAGTACTTC.

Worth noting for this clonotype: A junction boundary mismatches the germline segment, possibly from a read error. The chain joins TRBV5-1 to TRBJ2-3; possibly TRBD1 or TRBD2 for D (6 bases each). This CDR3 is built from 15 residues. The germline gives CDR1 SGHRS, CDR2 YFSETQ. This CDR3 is CTSRQGRTSTDTQYF. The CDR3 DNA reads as TGCACCAGTCGCCAGGGGAGGACTAGCACAGATACGCAGTATTTT.

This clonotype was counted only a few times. The CDR3: CASSLSTSGSLPYEQYF. The CDR3 DNA reads TGTGCCAGCAGCTTATCGACTAGCGGGAGTCTTCCCTACGAGCAGTACTTC. The genes are TRBV7-2 and TRBJ2-7; 12 bases align to TRBD2. The CDR3 has 17 residues. From germline, CDR1 is SGHTA and CDR2 FQGNSA. J gave up 2 bases and V 2 bases, and 7 bases lay outside the gene matches. Variable domain in full (rest from reference TRBV7-2 and TRBJ2-7): GAGVSQSPSNKVTEKGKDVELRCDPISGHTALYWYRQSLGQGLEFLIYFQGNSAPDKSGLPSDRFSAERTGGSVSTLTIQRTQQEDSAVYLCASSLSTSGSLPYEQYFGPGTRLTVT.

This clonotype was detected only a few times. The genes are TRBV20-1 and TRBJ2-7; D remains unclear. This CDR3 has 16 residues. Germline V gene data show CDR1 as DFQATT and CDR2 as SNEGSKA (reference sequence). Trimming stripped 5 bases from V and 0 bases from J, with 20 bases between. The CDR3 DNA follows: TGCAGTGCTCCCCAAATTGTCGCAGCTAACTCCTACGAGCAGTACTTC. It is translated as CSAPQIVAANSYEQYF.

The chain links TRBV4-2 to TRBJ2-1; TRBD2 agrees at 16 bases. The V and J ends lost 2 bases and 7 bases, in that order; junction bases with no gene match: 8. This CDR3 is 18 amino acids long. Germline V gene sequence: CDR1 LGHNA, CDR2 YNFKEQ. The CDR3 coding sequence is TGTGCCAGCAGCCAAACCGGGACTAGCGGGAGGGCCGGAAATGAGCAGTTCTTC. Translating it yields CASSQTGTSGRAGNEQFF.

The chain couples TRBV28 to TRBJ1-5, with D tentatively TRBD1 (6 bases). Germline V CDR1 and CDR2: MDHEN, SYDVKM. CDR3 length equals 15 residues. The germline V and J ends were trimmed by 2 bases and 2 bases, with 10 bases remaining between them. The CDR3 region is CASSLRGAGNQPQHF. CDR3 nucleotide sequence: TGTGCCAGCAGTTTACGGGGGGCAGGCAATCAGCCCCAGCATTTT.

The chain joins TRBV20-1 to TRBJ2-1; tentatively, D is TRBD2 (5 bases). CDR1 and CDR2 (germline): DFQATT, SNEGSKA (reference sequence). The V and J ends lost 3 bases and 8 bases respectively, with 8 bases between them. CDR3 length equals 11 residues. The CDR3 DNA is TGCAGTGCTAGTTCTAGCTATGAGCAGTTCTTC. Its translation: CSASSSYEQFF.

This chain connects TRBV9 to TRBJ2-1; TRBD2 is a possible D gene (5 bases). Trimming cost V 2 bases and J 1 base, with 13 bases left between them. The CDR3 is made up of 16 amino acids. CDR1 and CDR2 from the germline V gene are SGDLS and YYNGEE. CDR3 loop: CASSVASIGSYNEQFF. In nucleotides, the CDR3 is TGTGCCAGCAGCGTGGCTAGCATAGGGTCCTACAATGAGCAGTTCTTC.

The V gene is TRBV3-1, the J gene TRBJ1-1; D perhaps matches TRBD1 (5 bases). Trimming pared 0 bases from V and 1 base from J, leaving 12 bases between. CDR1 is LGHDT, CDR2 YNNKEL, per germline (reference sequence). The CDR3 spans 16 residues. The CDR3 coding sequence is TGTGCCAGCAGCCAAGACCCGGTGGGGGGGAACACTGAAGCTTTCTTT. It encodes CASSQDPVGGNTEAFF.

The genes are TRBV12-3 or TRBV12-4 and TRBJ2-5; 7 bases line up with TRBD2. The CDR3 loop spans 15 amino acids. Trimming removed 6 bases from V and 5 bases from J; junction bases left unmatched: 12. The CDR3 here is CASSFLRGRAETQYF. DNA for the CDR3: TGTGCCAGCAGCTTCCTTCGGGGGAGGGCTGAGACCCAGTACTTC.